The TCR beta chain under discussion was sequenced for a study of shared T cell receptors in the human thymus (dated by TCRdb to about 2021). Regarding the study in general: The study examined how the human thymus generates shared, self-reactive T-cell receptor alpha chains.

The junction carries 6 bases between V and J, which are trimmed by 4 bases and 0 bases respectively. Looking up the germline V gene (reference sequence) yields CDR1 SGHKS and CDR2 YYEKEE. The CDR3, from cysteine to phenylalanine, totals 13 residues. The sequence is cut down to CDR3 DNA, 39 bases in frame from base 1. Details on this clone: Its antigen target is currently unknown. Per-nucleotide qualities are absent, and no much larger clonotype sits a single base away.

Library preparation was by the immunoSEQ multiplex PCR assay. As stored in TCRdb, this immuneACCESS dataset retains in-frame rearrangements with V and J assigned. A fraction of the clones does not appear; measured against another copy, unresolved V genes explain less than half of the discrepancy, and the remainder lacks a known reason. This sample gives approximately 760,000 clones in total; 70% to 90% of them show up just once. The ten biggest clones cover under 0.012% of the sample. This sample was also put to use in a study of human thymus T cells. Per the second study: The donors were immunologically healthy infants in Finland who had open corrective cardiac surgery for congenital heart defects. The thymus tissue came from surgical resects taken out during corrective cardiac surgery. Biased V and J gene segment usage appeared to be present in both thymic and peripheral blood repertoires. According to the related research, thymic TCR repertoires were highly overlapping among unrelated individuals. The study described the TCR alpha and beta repertoires in about eight infant thymus samples and a few matching peripheral blood samples. Donor ages ranging from about 6 to 244 days were recorded, and 5 to 7 male and a couple of female infants were included in the cohort. Thymocytes were released mechanically from tissue and stored at -70 °C as pellets of about 8.5-31 million cells. A QIAsymphony instrument was used to extract genomic DNA from frozen cell pellets. Using the immunoSEQ multiplex PCR assay, the TCRB and TCRAD loci were amplified from a standardized quantity of quality-controlled genomic DNA. Amplicons spanned the V(D)J region at a length sufficient to cover the CDR3 and identify V and J genes. Amplicon sequencing was performed on an Illumina platform through the commercial immunoSEQ service. Primer bias and sequencing errors were corrected using previously described methods, and TCRAD and TCRB definitions followed the IMGT database. Analysis of the repertoires was done with immunoSEQ Analyzer 3.0 and VDJTools and included basic statistics, V/J segment usage, diversity estimates, rarefaction and pairwise overlap. Diversity was estimated with Chao1, ChaoE, Efron-Thisted, Shannon and inverse Simpson indices, and also on datasets down-sampled to the smallest sample. Repertoire overlap was assessed by strict matching of CDR3 nucleotide sequence, V gene and J gene, and clustering was done by Jaccard-based multidimensional scaling. On average, thymus samples yielded roughly 800,000 unique TCRB clonotypes, whereas blood samples yielded roughly 80,000.

The chain was built from TRBV5-5 and TRBJ2-3, with no confidently assigned D gene. Sequencing was performed on thymocytes. The TCR comes from a girl under three years old with a congenital heart defect. Donor details come from another sample of the same person, matched by shared clones. The CDR3 region reads CASSSLSTDTQYF. The bases are TGTGCCAGCAGCAGCCTTAGCACAGATACGCAGTATTTT.